The present TCR beta chain was sequenced within a study of blood T cell repertoires in COVID-19. Overall study context: T cells, B-cell-depleted T cells, or PBMCs provided the cDNA or gDNA that served as material.

In the authors' methods: The assay estimated nucleated cells by amplifying reference gene primers. Some clones are missing from TCRdb's copy, which holds only in-frame ones; the method was immunoSEQ multiplex PCR. Clone size and V and J calls were adopted from that table, with D and trimming inferred from the DNA. This sample yields roughly 150,000 clones, of which roughly 90% are seen a single time; approximately 3% belongs to the top ten. CDR1 is PRHDT and CDR2 is FYEKMQ in the germline V gene (reference sequence). The CDR3 is 15 residues long. Deletions cut 10 bases from V and 11 bases from J, with 29 bases between.

Sequencing was carried out using peripheral blood. J is TRBJ1-1 and V is TRBV13, with a possible D match to TRBD1 (6 bases). The clonotype originates from a man aged 55 to 70 with acute or convalescent COVID-19. The CDR3 DNA reads TGTGCCACCTCAAGTGCCAGCAGGGGAATTAGATGGGCTTTCTTT. Translated: CATSSASRGIRWAFF.